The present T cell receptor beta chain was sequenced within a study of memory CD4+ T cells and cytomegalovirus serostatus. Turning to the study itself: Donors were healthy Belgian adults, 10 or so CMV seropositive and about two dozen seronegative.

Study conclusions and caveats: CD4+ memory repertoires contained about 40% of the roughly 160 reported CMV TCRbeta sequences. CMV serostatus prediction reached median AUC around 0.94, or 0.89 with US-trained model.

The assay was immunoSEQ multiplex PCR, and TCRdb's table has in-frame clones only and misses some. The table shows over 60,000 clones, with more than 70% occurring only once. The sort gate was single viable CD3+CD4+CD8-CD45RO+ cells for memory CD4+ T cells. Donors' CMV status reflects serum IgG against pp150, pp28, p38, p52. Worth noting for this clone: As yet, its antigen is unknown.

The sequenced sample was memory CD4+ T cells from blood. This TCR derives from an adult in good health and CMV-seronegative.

Written as DNA, the CDR3 is TGTGCCAGCAGCTTAAGCGGGACAGGGAGAAATCAGCCCCAGCATTTT. Its protein product is CASSLSGTGRNQPQHF. The rearrangement joins TRBV7-2 to TRBJ1-5; 9 bases align to TRBD1. The length of the CDR3 is 16 residues. Unmatched junction bases numbered 6, after V lost 2 bases and J lost 4 bases. The germline gives CDR1 SGHTA, CDR2 FQGNSA.